This T cell receptor (beta chain) came from a study of cytomegalovirus exposure and HLA in healthy donors (dated by TCRdb to about 2017). In the study overall: An earlier analysis of some 600 of the donors reported 250 to 300 Gb of sequence data and 90 million to 120 million unique TCR beta sequences obtained from approximately 180 million T cells. Genome-wide SNP genotypes for about 65% of the roughly 670 donors were used in a later genetic analysis, which treated that subset as a discovery cohort. To decide whether each TCR beta V gene segment behaved as functional or pseudogenic, an earlier analysis of approximately 620 of the donors relied on high-throughput TCR beta sequencing. In the later analysis, no new phenotypic data were used to find candidate immune exposures; instead, reliance was placed on TCR beta sequences and their occurrence across donors. Donor age, sex, ethnicity and CMV serostatus were compiled alongside the repertoire data. Typing coverage differed by locus: A, B, C, DRB1 and DQB1 were typed in roughly 620-630 donors, DQA1 in about 550, DPA1 in 606, and DPB1 in 450 to 490. The study profiled the T cell repertoires of approximately 700 subjects by immunosequencing and related them to cytomegalovirus serostatus. To study patterns of TCR occurrence, a later analysis re-analyzed previously published TCR beta repertoires from around 700 donors and added high-resolution HLA genotyping. In addition to the first cohort of 650 to 750 subjects, a separate validation cohort of 120 different subjects was used. Of the 350 to 450 genotyped donors, 65% to 90% fell in the genetic ancestry cluster associated with self-reported Caucasian donors. The study combined high-throughput TCR immunosequencing, statistical association of individual TCRs with disease status, and machine learning to predict cytomegalovirus infection status. Every repertoire in the discovery cohort had been generated on one and the same sequencing platform. The study was designed to test whether signatures of past pathogen exposure could be identified by cataloging public T cell receptors. Roughly 300 gigabases of sequencing data and around 87 million unique TCR sequences were included in an early release covering about 620 HLA-typed donors. About 5 DR-DQ haplotypes were handled as single units for association and clustering, since linkage in the cohort was strong. Among 300 to 500 genotyped donors of the cohort, an average of around 220,000 unique TCR beta nucleotide sequences was sequenced per donor, of which about 18% were non-productive. HLA typing covered class I and class II loci at four-digit resolution. What the research found in general, with its limitations: Sequencing depth was assumed to be roughly uniform across donors in the presence/absence analyses, though that assumption may not hold. According to a later analysis, TCR association rates differed among HLA loci, with DRB1 alleles showing the most associated TCRs and HLA-C alleles showing the fewest. According to the authors, the approach could potentially be generalized to other disease states and immunological phenotypes. A further reported finding was that TCR beta sequences accurately predicted the HLA-A and HLA-B alleles for most subjects in the first cohort. Specific HLA alleles were associated with about 17,000 TCR beta sequences at a false discovery rate of 0.05 in a later analysis. Several of the top co-occurrence clusters appeared to be linked to parvovirus B19, influenza, CMV and Epstein-Barr virus, according to a later analysis. The earlier analysis of 450 to 700 of the donors excluded 15 to 20 rarely observed V segments, including chromosome 9 orphons, because counts were too low. In a later genetic analysis, a missense DCLRE1C variant was associated with V-gene and J-gene trimming of TCR beta chains, and the association was replicated in an independent cohort. A cluster of highly shared sequence variants was judged likely to be a technical artifact of the sequencing pipeline. For the cohort, immune exposure information was limited to CMV serostatus. Because HLA typing was unavailable for some donors at each locus, only the typed subset was used in association tests. A few of the identified cytomegalovirus-associated TCR beta chains were confirmed in vitro to be specific for cytomegalovirus antigens. An earlier analysis of approximately 500 of the donors showed that most TCR beta V segments appeared in productive rearrangements either about 90% or about 30% of the time, which broadly matched IMGT annotations. The classifier was reported to diagnose cytomegalovirus status with high specificity and sensitivity in both the original and validation cohorts. The 87-base-pair reads could not distinguish some IMGT-functional V segments, including TRBV6-2 and TRBV6-3, so those segments were excluded. In a later analysis, HLA-associated TCR beta chains showed more clonal expansion and lower generation probabilities than non-associated chains that were equally common. In a later analysis, most CMV-associated TCR beta chains were found to appear HLA-restricted, with HLA associations seemingly driven largely by CMV exposure. In the study, about 150 TCR beta chains were listed as associated with cytomegalovirus. The cohort was sequenced for TCR beta chains only, and without alpha or paired-chain data the features that could be detected were limited. Most TCR sequences were observed very rarely across donors, whereas some public TCRs were present in many individuals. According to a later genetic analysis, donors in an Asian-associated ancestry cluster had fewer N-insertions in productive TCRs than the roughly 700-donor mean. Strong co-occurrence of HLA alleles, especially DR and DQ, made assigning TCR associations to individual alleles difficult. Correlated functional status among segregating V segments might be attributable to linkage disequilibrium, but an unknown experimental factor could not be ruled out.

In total, approximately 610 healthy bone marrow donors made up the cohort. At the time of sampling, every cohort member was nominally healthy, though immune exposures that went unrecorded were likely present. The donor tested CMV seropositive, placing the donor among the 310 or so seropositive members of the cohort. Every donor gave a peripheral blood sample, and the peripheral blood mononuclear cells from that sample were used for TCR beta sequencing. The Qiagen DNeasy Blood Extraction Kit was used to extract genomic DNA from the blood cell samples. V trim: 9 bases; J trim: 0 bases; unmatched bases: 7. Via the germline V gene, CDR1 is SNHLY and CDR2 FYNNEI. The CDR3 contains 15 residues, cysteine and phenylalanine counted. The sequence is cut down to CDR3 DNA, 45 bases in frame from base 1. The library relied on the immunoSEQ multiplex PCR assay. The multiplex PCR relied on a mix of 60 forward primers for TCR Vbeta segments and 13 reverse primers for TCR Jbeta segments. The CDR3 region of rearranged TCR beta genes was amplified from genomic DNA by a multiplex PCR assay. The Illumina HiSeq System was used to sequence the amplified TCR beta libraries as 87-base-pair reads. The authors' analysis ran thus. A later analysis tallied tens of millions of unique TCR beta chains across the 700 or so repertoires, and some 10 million of those chains were shared by two or more donors. Raw reads were error-corrected and collapsed into unique sequences with a nearest-neighbor algorithm that merged closely related sequences to remove PCR and sequencing errors. CDR3 sequences were aligned to IMGT reference sequences to assign V, D and J gene segments. For a sequence to be retained, a match of at least six nucleotides was required to both a V gene segment and a J gene segment. A rearrangement was called productive if the CDR3 had no stop codons and remained in frame with V and J, and every other rearrangement was called non-productive. CDR3 was defined by IMGT convention, running from the second conserved V-encoded cysteine to the conserved J-encoded phenylalanine. Sequences without an unambiguous match to a single V gene segment were excluded from the earlier analysis of over 500 of the donors. In an earlier analysis of several hundred of the donors, V segments were called functional above 56.7% productive rearrangements and were called segregating when the between-donor standard deviation exceeded 5%. A statistical classification framework was built to diagnose cytomegalovirus status from the catalog of TCR beta chain sequences. In a later analysis, V and J genes were assigned by comparing TCR nucleotide sequences against IMGT/GENE-DB human TR gene sequences. A later analysis assigned CDR3 sequences and most-parsimonious VDJ recombination scenarios with the TCRdist pipeline. In a later analysis, every TCR beta chain was defined by the combination of its CDR3 amino acid sequence and its V-gene family, and reads without a unique V-gene family were dropped. In a later analysis, approximately 640 highly shared, low-generation-probability nucleotide sequences were removed to address suspected cross-contamination and a sequencing artifact. In a later analysis, a clonal expansion index for each public chain was calculated from normalized within-repertoire ranks of inferred template counts. Generation probabilities in a later analysis came from a VDJ recombination model fitted to out-of-frame rearrangements, and those results were checked against IGoR. Hypergeometric tests were used in a later analysis to score TCR-TCR, TCR-HLA and TCR-CMV co-occurrence, with a repertoire-size bias correction applied to the TCR pairs. To estimate false discovery rates, a later analysis permuted the HLA or CMV assignments 20 times. In a later analysis, co-occurring TCRs were grouped using DBSCAN, and TCRdist sequence similarity was added for clustering within HLA-allele-positive subsets. Repertoires with fewer than 30,000 or more than 120,000 public chains were left out of co-occurrence clustering, as were five repertoires with anomalous nucleotide sharing. In TCRdb, the immuneACCESS table is reduced to in-frame sequences with V and J assigned. These tables do not hold every clone; where another copy was compared, an unresolved V gene accounts for under half, and the others remain unexplained. V, J and clone size reflect that table, while D and trimming were determined from the DNA. The sample table holds about 180,000 clones, of which just over 75% were seen once. Of the sample, approximately 1.5% falls within the top ten clones.

About this clone itself: Its binding antigen is unknown. Per-nucleotide qualities are absent, and no much larger clonotype sits a single base away.

This receptor was obtained from a woman aged 25 to 39 in good health and CMV-seropositive. The sequence is built from TRBV2 and TRBJ2-2, with 7 bases matching TRBD2. The sample was PBMCs. The nucleotide sequence is given as TGTGCCAGTACCGGGACTACCACGAACACCGGGGAGCTGTTTTTT. Its amino acids are CASTGTTTNTGELFF. With the rest looked up from the reference TRBV2 and TRBJ2-2 genes rather than sequenced, the full variable domain is EPEVTQTPSHQVTQMGQEVILRCVPISNHLYFYWYRQILGQKVEFLVSFYNNEISEKSEIFDDQFSVERPDGSNFTLKIRSTKLEDSAMYFCASTGTTTNTGELFFGEGSRLTVL.